This note documents a single T cell receptor beta chain sequence. Germline V gene data show CDR1 as MNHEY and CDR2 as SMNVEV (reference sequence). The CDR3 covers 14 residues. V lost 10 bases and J lost 0; bases outside the gene matches: 8. Per the original data handling: From reference gene primer amplification, estimates of nucleated cell counts were derived. Data came from immunoSEQ multiplex PCR; TCRdb stores just in-frame clones and leaves some out. The V and J calls and the clone size are those of that table, but D and trimming were determined from the DNA. The repertoire holds about 190,000 clones, with roughly 86% as singletons. This specimen belongs to a study of blood T cell repertoires in COVID-19.

Input material: peripheral blood. The receptor was isolated from a woman between 65 and 79 years old with active or convalescent COVID-19. The chain joins TRBV27 to TRBJ1-2; 7 positions match TRBD1. The CDR3 protein is CATSDRAANYGYTF. CDR3 nucleotides: TGTGCCACCTCCGACAGGGCAGCTAACTATGGCTACACCTTC.